These 30 T cell receptor beta chains were sequenced from one sample in a study of blood T cell repertoires in COVID-19. Using immunoSEQ multiplex PCR, the repertoire was profiled, and TCRdb retains in-frame clones only, with some absent. This sample has roughly 670,000 clones, with approximately 90% found just once. Sequencing was carried out using peripheral blood. The receptors stem from a woman younger than 35 with acute or convalescent COVID-19.

The gene calls are TRBV6-4 and TRBJ2-1, with a weak D call TRBD1 (7 bases). Trimming cost V 0 bases and J 9 bases, with 15 bases left between them. The CDR3 has 15 amino acids. From germline, CDR1 is MRHNA and CDR2 SNTAGT. The CDR3 is CASSDSTGAGGEQFF. As DNA, the CDR3 is TGTGCCAGCAGTGACTCGACGGGGGCAGGGGGTGAGCAGTTCTTC.

V gene TRBV19 combines with J gene TRBJ2-2, with 10 nucleotides matching TRBD2. CDR3 length: 16 amino acids. Germline V gene data show CDR1 as LNHDA and CDR2 as SQIVND (reference sequence). The ends lost 4 bases at V and 2 bases at J; junction bases unmatched: 4. For the CDR3, the DNA is TGTGCCAGTAGTAAGGAGCGGGGGGGAAACACCGGGGAGCTGTTTTTT. Translating gives CASSKERGGNTGELFF.

The chain has TRBV7-9 and TRBJ2-3; tentative D call: TRBD1 (6 bases). Germline lookup yields CDR1 SEHNR and CDR2 FQNEAQ (reference sequence). This CDR3 contains 12 residues. V was trimmed by 6 bases and J by 9 bases, leaving 13 bases between them. For the CDR3, the DNA is TGTGCCAGCAGTCCTACAGGGTACACGCAGTATTTT. Encoded protein: CASSPTGYTQYF.

This chain joins TRBV19 and TRBJ1-3; no clear D gene. The CDR3 consists of 15 residues. Germline-derived CDR1 and CDR2 are LNHDA and SQIVND (reference sequence). The germline V and J ends were trimmed by 8 bases and 2 bases, with 16 bases remaining between them. The CDR3 loop is CASSTPSRAGNTIYF. DNA of the CDR3: TGTGCCAGTTCGACCCCAAGTCGGGCTGGAAACACCATATATTTT.

The chain employs TRBV28 and TRBJ1-5, with TRBD1 matching over 8 bases. Germline V CDR1 and CDR2: MDHEN, SYDVKM. CDR3 size: 15 residues. After removal of 7 bases from V and 11 bases from J, the junction contained 16 bases not matched to a gene. The chain's CDR3 is CASTHTGTGGRAQHF. CDR3 DNA sequence: TGTGCCAGCACTCACACCGGGACAGGAGGTCGCGCCCAGCATTTT.

This rearrangement joins TRBV4-3 to TRBJ1-4; the D gene is possibly TRBD1 (6 bases). Trimming pared 5 bases from V and 4 bases from J, leaving 11 bases between. Germline V gene lookup returns CDR1 LGHNA and CDR2 YSLEER. The CDR3 runs to 14 residues. The DNA for the CDR3 is TGCGCCAGCAGCTTGGACAGTTTTAATGAAAAACTGTTTTTT. This encodes CASSLDSFNEKLFF.

V and J are TRBV9 and TRBJ2-3; D is possibly TRBD1 (6 bases). Germline V gene sequence: CDR1 SGDLS, CDR2 YYNGEE. V lost 0 bases and J 4 bases, leaving 6 bases between the germline ends. This CDR3 comprises 13 residues. The CDR3 DNA reads as TGTGCCAGCAGCGTAGACAGGGCAGATACGCAGTATTTT. Encoded protein: CASSVDRADTQYF.

The chain combines TRBV9 with TRBJ2-1; D is unclear. Germline V CDR1 and CDR2: SGDLS, YYNGEE. V lost 0 bases and J lost 4, with 5 bases in between. This CDR3 has 13 amino acids. The CDR3 sequence: CASSVAQYNEQFF. In DNA, the CDR3 is TGTGCCAGCAGCGTAGCGCAGTACAATGAGCAGTTCTTC. Full variable domain (missing parts from reference TRBV9 and TRBJ2-1): DSGVTQTPKHLITATGQRVTLRCSPRSGDLSVYWYQQSLDQGLQFLIQYYNGEERAKGNILERFSAQQFPDLHSELNLSSLELGDSALYFCASSVAQYNEQFFGPGTRLTVL.

The chain employs TRBV7-8 and TRBJ2-3; TRBD1 matches at 7 bases. Germline V CDR1 and CDR2: SGHVS, FQNEAQ. The length of the CDR3 is 15 residues. With 7 bases clipped from V and 1 base from J, the junction kept 8 bases outside the gene matches. CDR3 sequence (DNA): TGTGCCAGCACGGGTTCGGGACAGCGCACAGATACGCAGTATTTT. It translates to CASTGSGQRTDTQYF.

The J gene is TRBJ1-2, the V gene TRBV9; D might be TRBD1 (5 bases). The CDR3 runs 13 residues. Germline CDR1 and CDR2: SGDLS and YYNGEE. Trimming took off 5 bases at V and 5 bases at J, with 13 bases between the two ends. CDR3 amino acids: CASSMMGPYGYTF. The CDR3, as DNA: TGTGCCAGCAGTATGATGGGGCCTTATGGCTACACCTTC.

This chain links TRBV4-3 with TRBJ1-1; TRBD1 might be the D (6 bases). The CDR3 covers 18 residues. The V and J ends lost 4 bases and 5 bases respectively, with 26 bases between them. Germline assignment: CDR1 LGHNA and CDR2 YSLEER. CDR3 DNA sequence: TGCGCCAGCAGCCCTCAACTCGGACAGAAATCCTCCGTAACTGAAGCTTTCTTT. It translates to CASSPQLGQKSSVTEAFF.

The CDR3 nucleotides read TGTGCCAGCGGCCTTAGCGGGAATTACGAGCAGTACTTC. It codes for CASGLSGNYEQYF. The rearrangement uses TRBV7-9 and TRBJ2-7; 8 positions agree with TRBD2. This CDR3 contains 13 residues. V was clipped by 8 bases and J by 4 bases; unmatched bases: 7. Per germline, CDR1 SEHNR and CDR2 FQNEAQ (reference sequence).

The CDR3 DNA is TGTGCCAGCAGCCCGGAGAGTGCAGATACGCAGTATTTT. It encodes CASSPESADTQYF. The chain joins TRBV7-9 to TRBJ2-3, with D hard to call. CDR1 and CDR2 from the germline V gene are SEHNR and FQNEAQ (reference sequence). V lost 5 bases to trimming and J lost 4 bases, with 10 bases between them. The CDR3 consists of 13 residues.

V usage is TRBV7-2 and J usage is TRBJ1-1; D gene ambiguous. Trimming cost V 1 base and J 11 bases, with 11 bases left between them. This CDR3 is built from 12 residues. Germline CDR1 is SGHTA and CDR2 is FQGNSA. The CDR3 here is CASSLGGGLAFF. In nucleotides, the CDR3 is TGTGCCAGCAGCTTAGGAGGAGGGTTGGCTTTCTTT.

The chain has TRBV20-1 and TRBJ2-5; a weak D match, TRBD2 (6 bases). Germline CDR1 is DFQATT and CDR2 is SNEGSKA (reference sequence). The CDR3 has 15 amino acids. Trimming took 3 bases from V and 2 from J, leaving 16 bases between them. CDR3 in DNA: TGCAGTGCTAGTGGGGGGAGGCGGCCTCAAGAGACCCAGTACTTC. Its translation: CSASGGRRPQETQYF.

J is TRBJ1-1 and V is TRBV29-1; unclear D gene. With 0 bases removed from V and 8 bases from J, the gap between germline ends came to 13 bases. This CDR3 region has 13 residues. Germline V gene lookup returns CDR1 SQVTM and CDR2 ANQGSEA. This chain's CDR3 is CSVEDERPLEAFF. The CDR3 DNA reads as TGCAGCGTTGAAGATGAGAGGCCGCTAGAAGCTTTCTTT. Full variable domain (missing parts from reference TRBV29-1 and TRBJ1-1): SAVISQKPSRDICQRGTSLTIQCQVDSQVTMMFWYRQQPGQSLTLIATANQGSEATYESGFVIDKFPISRPNLTFSTLTVSNMSPEDSSIYLCSVEDERPLEAFFGQGTRLTVV.

The gene calls are TRBV3-1 (or the pseudogene TRBV3-2) and TRBJ1-2; D unresolved. Germline CDR1 and CDR2: LGHDT and YNNKEL (reference sequence). The V end was cut by 8 bases, the J end by 2 bases, with 12 bases between. The CDR3 consists of 13 residues. The CDR3 here is CASAPRVNYGYTF. For the CDR3, the DNA is TGTGCCAGCGCCCCCCGGGTAAACTATGGCTACACCTTC.

The chain's CDR3 is CATSDYGGGGSALFF. DNA of the CDR3: TGTGCCACCAGTGATTATGGTGGCGGGGGGTCGGCGCTGTTTTTT. The rearrangement uses TRBV24-1 and TRBJ2-2, with 8 bases fitting TRBD2. The germline V gene encodes CDR1 KGHDR and CDR2 SFDVKD. The ends lost 2 bases at V and 13 bases at J; junction bases unmatched: 11. The length of the CDR3 is 15 residues.

J is TRBJ2-1 and V is TRBV5-1, with D perhaps matching TRBD2 (7 bases). CDR3 length equals 14 residues. V was shortened by 4 bases and J by 5 bases, with 13 bases between the two germline ends. The germline V gene encodes CDR1 SGHRS and CDR2 YFSETQ. Here the CDR3 DNA reads TGCGCCAGCAGCAGGGGGGGCACCGACAATGAGCAGTTCTTC. Residues: CASSRGGTDNEQFF.

V gene TRBV4-1 combines with J gene TRBJ2-7; 7 bases align to TRBD2. The CDR3 is 17 amino acids. CDR1 is MGHRA and CDR2 is YSYEKL in the germline V gene. J lost 1 base, V lost 1 base, and 10 bases had no gene match. For the CDR3, the DNA is TGCGCCAGCAGCCAAGGACTTCTAGCGGTCTCTTCCTACGAGCAGTACTTC. It translates to CASSQGLLAVSSYEQYF.

V is TRBV18 and J is TRBJ1-6, with D hard to call. The germline V gene encodes CDR1 KGHSH and CDR2 LQKENI. Trimming shortened V by 2 bases and J by 3 bases, and 5 bases separated the two germline ends. This CDR3 comprises 14 residues. The CDR3 DNA follows: TGTGCCAGCTCACCAACTAACTATAATTCACCCCTCCACTTT. Translation gives CASSPTNYNSPLHF.

The rearrangement uses TRBV6-4 and TRBJ2-1, with TRBD2 matching over 10 bases. J lost 7 bases, V lost 3 bases, and 6 bases had no gene match. This CDR3 is 15 amino acids long. Germline CDR1 is MRHNA and CDR2 is SNTAGT. The CDR3 loop is CASSEASGGANEQFF. CDR3 DNA: TGTGCCAGCAGTGAAGCCAGCGGGGGGGCTAATGAGCAGTTCTTC.

The chain has TRBV18 and TRBJ1-6, with D possibly being TRBD1 (5 bases). Germline V CDR1 and CDR2: KGHSH, LQKENI. V gave up 3 bases and J gave up 9 bases, with 15 bases separating them. The CDR3 runs 15 residues. The DNA for the CDR3 is TGTGCCAGCTCACCGTGGGGGACGGGGGGTTCACCCCTCCACTTT. Its protein product is CASSPWGTGGSPLHF. Complete variable domain (other parts from reference TRBV18 and TRBJ1-6): NAGVMQNPRHLVRRRGQEARLRCSPMKGHSHVYWYRQLPEEGLKFMVYLQKENIIDESGMPKERFSAEFPKEGPSILRIQQVVRGDSAAYFCASSPWGTGGSPLHFGNGTRLTVT.

This chain joins TRBV29-1 and TRBJ1-1; no firm D call. The germline V and J ends were trimmed by 7 bases and 1 base, with 7 bases remaining between them. Germline CDR1 is SQVTM and CDR2 is ANQGSEA. The CDR3 is 11 residues long. CDR3 sequence: CSAPSNTEAFF. The CDR3 bases are TGCAGCGCCCCGTCGAACACTGAAGCTTTCTTT.

This chain connects TRBV12-3 or TRBV12-4 to TRBJ1-1; unclear D gene. Trimming stripped 2 bases from V and 11 bases from J, with 12 bases between. This CDR3 comprises 12 residues. The CDR3 here is CASSLNPGEAFF. In DNA, the CDR3 is TGTGCCAGCAGTTTAAATCCAGGCGAGGCTTTCTTT.

The chain joins TRBV5-6 to TRBJ2-7; possibly TRBD1 for D (6 bases). CDR3 length: 14 amino acids. The V gene lost 4 bases and the J gene lost 0 bases, with 11 bases spanning the gap. Germline V gives CDR1 SGHDT, CDR2 YYEEEE. The CDR3 loop reads CASSPDSNSYEQYF. CDR3 nucleotide sequence: TGTGCCAGCAGCCCGGACAGTAACTCCTACGAGCAGTACTTC.

This clone was seen just once. Other DNA sequences of this sample code for an identical CDR3. V is TRBV5-1 and J is TRBJ2-5; maybe TRBD1 (6 bases). This CDR3 has 14 residues. CDR1 and CDR2 (germline): SGHRS, YFSETQ. The V gene lost 0 bases and the J gene lost 5 bases, with 11 bases spanning the gap. The CDR3 sequence: CASSLGGPGETQYF. CDR3 bases: TGCGCCAGCAGCTTGGGGGGGCCGGGGGAGACCCAGTACTTC. Supplemented by reference TRBV5-1 and TRBJ2-5, the full variable domain reads KAGVTQTPRYLIKTRGQQVTLSCSPISGHRSVSWYQQTPGQGLQFLFEYFSETQRNKGNFPGRFSGRQFSNSRSEMNVSTLELGDSALYLCASSLGGPGETQYFGPGTRLLVL.

The genes are TRBV7-6 and TRBJ2-7; 7 bases agree with TRBD2. CDR1 SGHVS and CDR2 FNYEAQ come from the germline V gene. This CDR3 contains 13 residues. Losses at the gene ends were 2 bases for V and 5 bases for J; bases not matched to a gene: 3. The CDR3 DNA is TGTGCCAGCAGCTTAAATGGGGGGGACGAGCAGTACTTC. This codes for CASSLNGGDEQYF.

J is TRBJ1-5 and V is TRBV28; 9 nucleotides match TRBD1. V shed 3 bases, J shed 3 bases, and the junction held 3 bases outside the gene matches. CDR1 and CDR2 from the germline V gene are MDHEN and SYDVKM. The CDR3 has 15 residues. The CDR3 DNA reads TGTGCCAGCAGTTTGTGGGACAGGGACAATCAGCCCCAGCATTTT. It translates to CASSLWDRDNQPQHF.

This chain links TRBV6-6 with TRBJ1-2, with D perhaps matching TRBD1 (5 bases). V was pared by 6 bases and J by 4 bases, with 12 bases between. This CDR3 has 13 amino acids. CDR1 and CDR2 from the germline V gene are MNHNY and SVGAGI (reference sequence). For the CDR3, the DNA is TGTGCCAGCAGCCAAGGGGATAGCTATGGCTACACCTTC. Amino acid sequence: CASSQGDSYGYTF.